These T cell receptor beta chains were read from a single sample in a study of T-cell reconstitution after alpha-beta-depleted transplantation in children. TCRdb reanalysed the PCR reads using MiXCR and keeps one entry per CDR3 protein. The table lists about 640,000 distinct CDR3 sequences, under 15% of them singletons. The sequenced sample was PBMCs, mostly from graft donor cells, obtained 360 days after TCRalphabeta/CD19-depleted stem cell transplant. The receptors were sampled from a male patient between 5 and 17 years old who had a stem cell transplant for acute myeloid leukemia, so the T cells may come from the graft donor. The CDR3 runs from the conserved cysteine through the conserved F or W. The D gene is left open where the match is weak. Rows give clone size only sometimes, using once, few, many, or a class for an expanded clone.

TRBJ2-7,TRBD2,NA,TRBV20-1,TGCAGTGCTAGGACTAGCGCGATTCCCTACGAGCAGTACTTC,CSARTSAIPYEQYF
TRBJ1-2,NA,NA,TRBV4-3,TGCGCCAGCAGCCAAGGGTTAGGGGCGGATGGCTACACCTTC,CASSQGLGADGYTF
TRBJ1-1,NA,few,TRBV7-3,TGTGCCAGCAGCCAAGGACGGTACACTGAAGCTTTCTTT,CASSQGRYTEAFF
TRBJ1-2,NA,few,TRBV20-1,TGCAGTGCTAGAGAACGCTCCATGGGGTATGGCTACACCTTC,CSARERSMGYGYTF
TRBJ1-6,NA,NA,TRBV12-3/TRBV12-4,TGTGCCAGCAGTCGTGGAACCGACGGAATGAATTCACCCCTCCACTTT,CASSRGTDGMNSPLHF
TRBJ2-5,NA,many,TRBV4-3,TGCGCCAGCAGCCAAGATACAGGAGGCAAGTGGGAGACCCAGTACTTC,CASSQDTGGKWETQYF
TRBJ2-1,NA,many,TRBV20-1,TGCAGTGCCCGTATGCCTCAGGATGAGCAGTTCTTC,CSARMPQDEQFF
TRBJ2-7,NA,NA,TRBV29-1,TGCAGCGTTAAGCGGATCTACTCCTACGAGCAGTACTTC,CSVKRIYSYEQYF
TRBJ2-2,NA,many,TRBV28,TGTGCCAGCAGTTTCAGGGTTACCGGGGAGCTGTTTTTT,CASSFRVTGELFF
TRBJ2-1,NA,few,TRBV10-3,TGTGCCATCAGTGAAGTCCGGACTACCCATAATGAGCAGTTCTTC,CAISEVRTTHNEQFF
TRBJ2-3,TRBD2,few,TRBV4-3,TGCGCCAGCAGTCTAGCGGGATCCTTAATTGGGACAGATACGCAGTATTTT,CASSLAGSLIGTDTQYF
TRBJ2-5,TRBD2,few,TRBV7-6,TGTGCCAGCAGCTTAGGTGGACTAGCGGGAGGGCTTACAAAGACCCAGTACTTC,CASSLGGLAGGLTKTQYF
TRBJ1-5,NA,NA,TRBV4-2,TGTGCCAGCAGCCAAAGGGTAAGCAATCAGCCCCAGCATTTT,CASSQRVSNQPQHF
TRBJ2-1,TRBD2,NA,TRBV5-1,TGCGCCAGCAGCTTTAGCGGGAGAGGTAACCACAATGAGCAGTTCTTC,CASSFSGRGNHNEQFF
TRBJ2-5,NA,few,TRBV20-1,TGCAGTGCAGAGGAGGGACTCCAGGTATGGGAGACCCAGTACTTC,CSAEEGLQVWETQYF
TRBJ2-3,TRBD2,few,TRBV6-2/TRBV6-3,TGTGCCATCCGAAGACTAGCGGGACTGGCAGATACGCAGTATTTT,CAIRRLAGLADTQYF
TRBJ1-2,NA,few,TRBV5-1,TGCGCCAGCAGCTTTGATGGCGCTCCCACCTTC,CASSFDGAPTF
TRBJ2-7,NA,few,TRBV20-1,TGCAGTGCTAGAAGGGGGGAGCAGTACTTC,CSARRGEQYF
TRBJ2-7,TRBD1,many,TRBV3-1,TGTGCCAGCACAGGGGGCTCCTACGAGCAGTACTTC,CASTGGSYEQYF
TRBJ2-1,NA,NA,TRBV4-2,TGTGCCAGCAGCCAAGCCCCTAGCGGCCAGGGGGGTGAGCAGTTCTTC,CASSQAPSGQGGEQFF
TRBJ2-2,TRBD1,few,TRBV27,TGTGCCAGCCATGTACTGGGGACAGCGAACACCGGGGAGCTGTTTTTT,CASHVLGTANTGELFF
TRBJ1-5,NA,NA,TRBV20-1,TGCAGTGCTAGAGATCGGGGTTCCAATCAGCCCCAGCATTTT,CSARDRGSNQPQHF
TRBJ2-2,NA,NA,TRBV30,TGTGCCTTATTGGATATTTTACAGGCAGGGACCGGGGAGCTGTTTTTT,CALLDILQAGTGELFF
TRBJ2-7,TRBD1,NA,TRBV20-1,TGCAGTGCTCCGGACCGGACAGGGAGCTCCTACGAGCAGTACTTC,CSAPDRTGSSYEQYF
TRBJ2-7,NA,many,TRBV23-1,TGCGCCAGCAGTCTTGACACCGAGCAGTACTTC,CASSLDTEQYF
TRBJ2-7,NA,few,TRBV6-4,TGTGCCATCAACAGTCCGGGGTGCGAGCAGTACTTC,CAINSPGCEQYF
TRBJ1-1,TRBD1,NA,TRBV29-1,TGCAGCGTTTTCCAGGGGGCCAACACTGAAGCTTTCTTT,CSVFQGANTEAFF
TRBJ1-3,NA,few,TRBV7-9,TGTGCCAGCAGCTCACCCCAGGGCAGCGGAAACACCATATATTTT,CASSSPQGSGNTIYF